Listed here are 27 T cell receptor beta chains from one sample, sequenced in a study of cytomegalovirus exposure and HLA in healthy donors. TCRdb's table, derived via immunoSEQ multiplex PCR, lists solely in-frame clones and lacks some. The repertoire includes some 98,000 clones, roughly 84% of them detected once, and 5.5% to 7.5% sits in the top ten. The specimen was PBMCs. The receptor source for this set is a man between 18 and 29 years old in good health and CMV-seropositive.

This chain joins TRBV4-1 and TRBJ2-2, with TRBD2 matching over 11 bases. Germline V CDR1 and CDR2: MGHRA, YSYEKL. The length of the CDR3 is 15 residues. V shed 4 bases and J 4 bases; nucleotides not matched to a gene: 2. The CDR3 DNA reads as TGCGCCAGCAGCCGAGGGACTAGCGGCACCGGGGAGCTGTTTTTT. It codes for CASSRGTSGTGELFF.

The gene calls are TRBV6-5 and TRBJ2-5; tentative D call: TRBD2 (5 bases). The V end was cut by 2 bases, the J end by 8 bases, with 15 bases between. This CDR3 spans 14 amino acids. Germline CDR1 MNHEY, CDR2 SVGAGI. The CDR3 is CASSYMGATPTQYF. In nucleotides, the CDR3 is TGTGCCAGCAGTTACATGGGAGCCACCCCAACCCAGTACTTC.

This clone was counted once. The J gene is TRBJ1-1, the V gene TRBV19; D unclear. Germline V CDR1 and CDR2: LNHDA, SQIVND (reference sequence). This CDR3 spans 12 amino acids. Trimming removed 10 bases at V and 3 bases at J, with 12 bases between. The CDR3 here is CATRAGDTEAFF. As DNA, the CDR3 is TGTGCCACCCGAGCGGGAGACACTGAAGCTTTCTTT.

V usage is TRBV5-1 and J usage is TRBJ2-5, with a tentative D call TRBD2 (6 bases). Trimming pared 2 bases from V and 2 bases from J, leaving 10 bases between. Germline V gene lookup returns CDR1 SGHRS and CDR2 YFSETQ. The CDR3 covers 14 residues. The CDR3 DNA sequence: TGCGCCAGCAGCTTCGGGGGTTGGCAAGAGACCCAGTACTTC. This gives the protein CASSFGGWQETQYF.

The chain employs TRBV18 and TRBJ2-7; the D gene is possibly TRBD1 (6 bases). Trimming shortened V by 5 bases and J by 0 bases, and 14 bases separated the two germline ends. This CDR3 spans 15 amino acids. CDR1 is KGHSH, CDR2 LQKENI, per germline. The CDR3 loop is CASSAGVLLSYEQYF. CDR3 nucleotides: TGTGCCAGCTCAGCAGGGGTGTTACTCTCCTACGAGCAGTACTTC.

The V call is TRBV7-2, the J call TRBJ1-5; tentative D call: TRBD1 (5 bases). Trimming shortened V by 5 bases and J by 3 bases, and 8 bases separated the two germline ends. Per germline, CDR1 SGHTA and CDR2 FQGNSA. The length of the CDR3 is 13 residues. Here the CDR3 reads CASSQTDNQPQHF. DNA for the CDR3: TGTGCCAGCAGCCAGACAGACAATCAGCCCCAGCATTTT.

The chain uses TRBV5-4 and TRBJ2-7; tentative D call: TRBD1 (5 bases). Between the trimmed V and J ends, which lost 4 bases and 2 bases, there was a span of 13 bases. Germline CDR1 is SGHNT and CDR2 is YYREEE (reference sequence). The CDR3 is 14 amino acids. For the CDR3, the DNA is TGTGCCAGCAGCGTAACAGGAAGGGCCTACGAGCAGTACTTC. Its protein product is CASSVTGRAYEQYF.

The chain is built from TRBV5-4 and TRBJ2-1; a weak D match, TRBD2 (5 bases). The germline CDR1 and CDR2 sequences are SGHNT and YYREEE (reference sequence). V lost 4 bases and J lost 0, with 14 bases in between. CDR3 length: 16 residues. For the CDR3, the DNA is TGTGCCAGCAGCCCGCGGGTCGGACGCTCCTACAATGAGCAGTTCTTC. This encodes CASSPRVGRSYNEQFF.

This chain uses TRBV7-2 with TRBJ2-3; 7 bases map to TRBD2. Germline CDR1 is SGHTA and CDR2 is FQGNSA. Trimming took 6 bases from V and 4 from J; bases not matched to a gene: 7. The CDR3 runs to 14 residues. CDR3 nucleotide sequence: TGTGCCAGCAGTTATGGGCGGGGGTCAGATACGCAGTATTTT. Translating it yields CASSYGRGSDTQYF.

The chain employs TRBV7-9 and TRBJ2-7, with D perhaps matching TRBD1 (5 bases). V lost 5 bases to trimming and J lost 4 bases, with 12 bases between them. The germline V gene has CDR1 SEHNR and CDR2 FQNEAQ (reference sequence). The length of the CDR3 is 13 residues. CDR3 nucleotide sequence: TGTGCCAGCAGCGACCGGACAAGGTACGAGCAGTACTTC. Translated: CASSDRTRYEQYF.

The gene calls are TRBV29-1 and TRBJ2-1; 7 bases align to TRBD2. The CDR3 has 15 amino acids. Per germline, CDR1 SQVTM and CDR2 ANQGSEA. V lost 2 bases, J lost 3 bases, and 7 bases stayed unmatched. DNA for the CDR3: TGCAGCGTTGAATCTCCCGGGAGGTTCTACAATGAGCAGTTCTTC. Residues: CSVESPGRFYNEQFF.

The chain combines TRBV5-6 with TRBJ1-4; 10 bases are shared with TRBD1. After removal of 7 bases from V and 4 bases from J, the junction contained 10 bases not matched to a gene. The CDR3 runs to 16 residues. Germline values: CDR1 SGHDT, CDR2 YYEEEE. As DNA, the CDR3 is TGTGCCAGCGGAGTATCCGGGACAGGGGATAATGAAAAACTGTTTTTT. Translation: CASGVSGTGDNEKLFF.

The chain carries TRBV28 and TRBJ2-1; 7 nucleotides match TRBD2. The V and J ends lost 5 bases and 5 bases, in that order; junction bases with no gene match: 15. Germline-derived CDR1 and CDR2 are MDHEN and SYDVKM. The CDR3 sequence is 17 residues long. The CDR3 loop reads CASSHPLLAAIHNEQFF. The CDR3 DNA is TGTGCCAGCAGTCATCCCCTGCTAGCGGCGATACACAATGAGCAGTTCTTC.

J is TRBJ2-2 and V is TRBV5-4, with D tentatively TRBD1 (6 bases). Germline V CDR1 and CDR2: SGHNT, YYREEE (reference sequence). The CDR3 runs 15 residues. Deletions cut 2 bases from V and 2 bases from J, with 10 bases between. CDR3 sequence (DNA): TGTGCCAGCAGCTTTAGCAGGGGAAACACCGGGGAGCTGTTTTTT. The encoded protein is CASSFSRGNTGELFF.

The V call is TRBV28, the J call TRBJ1-2; D may be TRBD1 (5 bases). This CDR3 spans 16 amino acids. Germline V gene data show CDR1 as MDHEN and CDR2 as SYDVKM. V was clipped by 3 bases and J by 0 bases, with 14 bases between them. CDR3 sequence: CASSFNFGGPNYGYTF. The CDR3 DNA reads TGTGCCAGCAGTTTTAACTTCGGGGGTCCTAACTATGGCTACACCTTC.

The chain joins TRBV25-1 to TRBJ2-3; D is possibly TRBD1 (5 bases). V was clipped by 2 bases and J by 3 bases, with 12 bases between them. Germline V gene sequence: CDR1 MGHDK, CDR2 SYGVNS. The CDR3 totals 15 residues. CDR3 coding DNA: TGTGCCAGCAGTGAAATCTGGGGCGAAACAGATACGCAGTATTTT. This sequence encodes CASSEIWGETDTQYF.

The rearrangement joins TRBV5-6 to TRBJ2-7; TRBD1 might be the D (6 bases). CDR3 length equals 15 residues. The ends were cut back, 4 bases at V and 3 bases at J, with 17 bases in the middle. Germline V CDR1 and CDR2: SGHDT, YYEEEE. CDR3 sequence (DNA): TGTGCCAGCAGCAATGGGCCAGGGGTTTACTACGAGCAGTACTTC. It specifies CASSNGPGVYYEQYF.

This clone was counted a few times. The chain is built from TRBV6-6 and TRBJ1-5; TRBD1 might be the D (5 bases). V lost 4 bases to trimming and J lost 7 bases, with 8 bases between them. CDR1 and CDR2 (germline): MNHNY, SVGAGI (reference sequence). The CDR3 contains 12 residues. The CDR3 bases are TGTGCCAGCAGTTCGGGGGAGCAGCCCCAGCATTTT. Its translation: CASSSGEQPQHF.

This chain links TRBV19 with TRBJ1-2; TRBD1 agrees at 7 bases. This CDR3 has 16 amino acids. Germline CDR1 LNHDA, CDR2 SQIVND (reference sequence). V lost 6 bases, J lost 0 bases, and 10 bases stayed unmatched. The CDR3 nucleotides are TGTGCCAGTAGCCCAGGGGGTATGGTAGCTAACTATGGCTACACCTTC. Translation: CASSPGGMVANYGYTF.

This rearrangement joins TRBV7-6 to TRBJ2-7, with 10 bases matching TRBD1. Looked up from germline, CDR1 is SGHVS and CDR2 is FNYEAQ. V gave up 3 bases and J gave up 7 bases; unmatched junction bases: 15. CDR3 size: 17 residues. For the CDR3, the DNA is TGTGCCAGCAGCTTCACCGAACCGGGACAGGGGAAGGAAGAGCAGTACTTC. Protein sequence: CASSFTEPGQGKEEQYF. The full variable domain, its missing parts supplied by reference TRBV7-6 and TRBJ2-7, is GAGVSQSPRYKVTKRGQDVALRCDPISGHVSLYWYRQALGQGPEFLTYFNYEAQQDKSGLPNDRFSAERPEGSISTLTIQRTEQRDSAMYRCASSFTEPGQGKEEQYFGPGTRLTVT.

This rearrangement joins TRBV5-4 to TRBJ1-2; a possible D gene is TRBD1 (5 bases). The V gene lost 2 bases and the J gene lost 8 bases, with 10 bases spanning the gap. Germline values: CDR1 SGHNT, CDR2 YYREEE (reference sequence). The CDR3 is 12 amino acids. The CDR3 coding sequence is TGTGCCAGCAGCTTTACGGGGGTCGGCTACACCTTC. Protein: CASSFTGVGYTF.

The rearrangement uses TRBV7-9 and TRBJ2-1; D might be TRBD1 (6 bases). V was cut by 8 bases and J by 0 bases, with 11 bases left in between. Germline V gives CDR1 SEHNR, CDR2 FQNEAQ (reference sequence). The CDR3 is 14 residues long. CDR3 coding DNA: TGTGCCAGCCGAGGGGGTTCCTCCTACAATGAGCAGTTCTTC. Translation: CASRGGSSYNEQFF.

CDR3 nucleotides: TGTGCCAGCACACAGGGAAAGGGCGTAAATCAGCCCCAGCATTTT. Its protein product is CASTQGKGVNQPQHF. The V call is TRBV6-6, the J call TRBJ1-5, with a possible D match to TRBD1 (6 bases). The CDR3 is 15 residues long. Germline CDR1 reads MNHNY; CDR2 reads SVGAGI (reference sequence). V gave up 7 bases and J gave up 4 bases, with 17 bases separating them.

The rearrangement joins TRBV6-5 to TRBJ1-5, with D unclear. The CDR3 spans 15 residues. Germline CDR1 and CDR2: MNHEY and SVGAGI. Trimming stripped 1 base from V and 6 bases from J, with 13 bases between. CDR3 in amino acids: CASSYYGRESQPQHF. The CDR3 nucleotides are TGTGCCAGCAGTTACTACGGGCGGGAAAGTCAGCCCCAGCATTTT.

This chain uses TRBV28 with TRBJ1-3, with D possibly being TRBD1 (6 bases). Trimming left V 5 bases short and J 7 bases short, with 12 bases between. The V gene's germline CDR1 is MDHEN and CDR2 SYDVKM. The CDR3 spans 13 residues. The CDR3 coding sequence is TGTGCCAGCAGTCCAGGACAGTGGAACACCATATATTTT. Encoded protein: CASSPGQWNTIYF.

This clone was detected only a few times. The V and J genes are TRBV7-7 and TRBJ2-5, with 7 bases fitting TRBD2. Trimming took 5 bases from V and 9 from J; bases not matched to a gene: 21. Germline V gene lookup returns CDR1 SSHAT and CDR2 FNYEAQ (reference sequence). The CDR3 sequence is 17 residues long. In DNA form, the CDR3 reads TGTGCCAGCAGCCCCCAAGCGGGGAGAAGCCACCAAGTGGCCCAGTACTTC. Translation gives CASSPQAGRSHQVAQYF. Variable domain in full (rest from reference TRBV7-7 and TRBJ2-5): GAGVSQSPRYKVTKRGQDVTLRCDPISSHATLYWYQQALGQGPEFLTYFNYEAQPDKSGLPSDRFSAERPEGSISTLTIQRTEQRDSAMYRCASSPQAGRSHQVAQYFGPGTRLLVL.

The gene calls are TRBV5-4 and TRBJ2-2, with TRBD2 identical over 15 bases. The ends lost 3 bases at V and 2 bases at J; junction bases unmatched: 2. Germline CDR1 SGHNT, CDR2 YYREEE (reference sequence). This CDR3 has 17 amino acids. CDR3 in amino acids: CASSWGLAGGNTGELFF. CDR3 DNA: TGTGCCAGCAGCTGGGGACTAGCGGGGGGTAACACCGGGGAGCTGTTTTTT.